The 5 T cell receptor beta chains presented below share a single source sample, sequenced in a study of OX40 agonist ivuxolimab in advanced cancers. Here immunoSEQ multiplex PCR was the method, and the copy in TCRdb shows in-frame clones only, minus some. The sample lists some 100,000 clones, around 84% occurring once. This specimen was CD4+ or CD8+ T cells sorted from blood, taken in a trial of the OX40 agonist ivuxolimab. All receptors derive from an adult with an advanced solid tumor such as melanoma, head and neck, liver or kidney cancer.

J is TRBJ2-7 and V is TRBV9; TRBD1 is a possible D gene (5 bases). From germline, CDR1 is SGDLS and CDR2 YYNGEE. The CDR3 is 15 amino acids. V was pared by 0 bases and J by 4 bases, with 14 bases between. CDR3 nucleotides: TGTGCCAGCAGCGTAGCTGTAGGGGCGGCTTACGAGCAGTACTTC. This translates into CASSVAVGAAYEQYF.

Turning to this clone: At one end, the junction sequence differs from germline, possibly due to a read error. This sequence joins TRBV5-4 and TRBJ2-3, with D maybe TRBD2 (6 bases). The germline CDR1 and CDR2 sequences are SGHNT and YYREEE (reference sequence). The CDR3 sequence is 13 residues long. CDR3 DNA sequence: TGTGCCGGCAGCTTGGCGGGGACAGATACGCAGTATTTT. Translating it yields CAGSLAGTDTQYF.

The chain is built from TRBV19 and TRBJ2-7, with 10 nucleotides matching TRBD2. The V segment lost 1 base and the J segment 0 bases; nucleotides outside the gene matches: 6. CDR3 length equals 17 residues. Looked up from germline, CDR1 is LNHDA and CDR2 is SQIVND (reference sequence). The CDR3: CASSIAASGRSSYEQYF. CDR3 in DNA: TGTGCCAGTAGTATAGCGGCTAGCGGGAGATCCTCCTACGAGCAGTACTTC. The full variable domain, in which reference TRBV19 and TRBJ2-7 provide the parts outside the CDR3, is DGGITQSPKYLFRKEGQNVTLSCEQNLNHDAMYWYRQDPGQGLRLIYYSQIVNDFQKGDIAEGYSVSREKKESFPLTVTSAQKNPTAFYLCASSIAASGRSSYEQYFGPGTRLTVT.

As concerns this clone: The sample carries other DNA sequences with the same CDR3. This sequence joins TRBV5-1 and TRBJ2-2; D not certain. There are 13 residues in the CDR3. In germline, CDR1 is SGHRS, CDR2 YFSETQ. The V end lost 0 bases, the J end lost 5 bases, and 5 bases lay between the germline ends. The CDR3 nucleotides are TGCGCCAGCAGCTTGGTTGTTACCGGGGAGCTGTTTTTT. It specifies CASSLVVTGELFF.

The sample holds one count of this clone. The chain couples TRBV27 to TRBJ2-7, with 8 bases aligning to TRBD1. Trimming cost V 8 bases and J 2 bases; bases outside gene matches: 2. CDR3 length equals 12 residues. Per the germline V gene, CDR1 is MNHEY and CDR2 is SMNVEV (reference sequence). CDR3 protein: CASGDRPYEQYF. In DNA form, the CDR3 reads TGTGCCAGCGGGGACAGGCCCTACGAGCAGTACTTC.